A single T cell receptor beta chain is shown here with its context. Its antigen is still unknown. The donors were part of the validation cohort, which consisted of approximately 110 subjects and was separate from the first cohort of several hundred subjects. V lost 1 base to trimming and J lost 6 bases; unmatched junction nucleotides: 5. CDR1 is MGHRA, CDR2 YSYEKL, per germline. This CDR3 spans 15 amino acids. The method was immunoSEQ multiplex PCR; TCRdb's version includes in-frame clones alone and lacks a portion of them. The data contain about 58,000 clones, more than 75% of them seen just once; the ten biggest clones take up about 1%. The data originate from a study of cytomegalovirus exposure and HLA in healthy donors. Study-level results: First-cohort TCR clusters were later found to tend to co-occur in the approximately 120 validation repertoires.

The sequence was obtained from a man between 18 and 29 years old in good health and CMV-seronegative. V and J are TRBV4-1 and TRBJ1-5, with TRBD1 matching 8 bases. The sample was PBMCs. The DNA of the CDR3 is TGCGCCAGCAGCCAAGCGGACAGGGTTGGTCAGCCCCAGCATTTT. It encodes CASSQADRVGQPQHF.